Given below is one TCR beta chain in context. Random hexamers were used to reverse transcribe the RNA input (0.5 to 1 ug). The CDR3 of TCR beta was amplified by immunoSEQ multiplex PCR across 54 Vbeta and 13 Jbeta. Using its own MiXCR run on the immunoSEQ multiplex PCR reads, TCRdb lists one record per CDR3 protein. The table records roughly 110,000 distinct CDR3 sequences, roughly 94% of them present only once. CDR1 and CDR2 from the germline V gene are DFQATT and SNEGSKA (reference sequence). Trimming shortened V by 6 bases and J by 0 bases, and 23 bases separated the two germline ends. The CDR3 has 17 residues. The source of the sample is a study of CD8 T cells in Susac syndrome. Whole-study context: At the time of blood draw, patients with Susac syndrome were therapy-naive, receiving corticosteroids, or receiving intravenous immunoglobulin alone.

This rearrangement joins TRBV20-1 to TRBJ1-1, with D maybe TRBD1 (5 bases). This clonotype was obtained from a human donor with Susac syndrome. Sequencing used CD8+ T cells from PBMCs. The CDR3: CSARYRGSDGLNTEAFF. The CDR3 region has the DNA TGCAGTGCCCGATACCGGGGCAGTGATGGTTTGAACACTGAAGCTTTCTTT.